Listed here are 8 T cell receptor beta chains from one sample, sequenced in a study of regulatory T cells in long-lasting Graves disease. Documented time point: newly diagnosed GD, antithyroid drugs for less than 3 months. Isolated PBMC RNA provided the starting material for the TCR library. Researchers made TCR beta libraries by using iRepertoire HTBI primers and running Arm-PCR on CDR3 regions. Via MiXCR, TCRdb re-called the multiplex PCR reads, giving one row per CDR3 protein. The data show 500,000 to 700,000 distinct CDR3 sequences, about 16% seen once. These data are also associated with another study on T cells in Graves' hyperthyroidism and ophthalmopathy.

The sample in question was peripheral blood mononuclear cells (PBMCs), obtained at new diagnosis, from a patient treated with antithyroid drugs. Receptors originate from a young woman with Graves disease.

This clonotype was observed a few times. The J gene is TRBJ2-7, the V gene TRBV5-1; TRBD1 might be the D (6 bases). The CDR3 is 13 residues long. V was trimmed by 3 bases and J by 7 bases, leaving 14 bases between them. Germline values: CDR1 SGHRS, CDR2 YFSETQ. CDR3: CASSYTGLGEQYF. As DNA, the CDR3 is TGCGCCAGCAGCTACACAGGGTTGGGGGAGCAGTACTTC. The complete variable domain, with remaining parts taken from reference TRBV5-1 and TRBJ2-7, reads KAGVTQTPRYLIKTRGQQVTLSCSPISGHRSVSWYQQTPGQGLQFLFEYFSETQRNKGNFPGRFSGRQFSNSRSEMNVSTLELGDSALYLCASSYTGLGEQYFGPGTRLTVT.

V and J are TRBV28 and TRBJ1-1; possibly TRBD1 for D (5 bases). V dropped 7 bases and J dropped 1 base, with 19 bases sitting between them. The CDR3 is made up of 16 amino acids. Germline V gene lookup returns CDR1 MDHEN and CDR2 SYDVKM. CDR3 sequence (DNA): TGTGCCAGCACCCACGGGGGGGTTAATGAGAACACTGAAGCTTTCTTT. It specifies CASTHGGVNENTEAFF.

As concerns this clonotype: The conserved phenylalanine or tryptophan normally closing the CDR3 is absent here, so this likely arose from a read error. The chain is built from TRBV7-2 and TRBJ1-1; a possible D gene is TRBD1 (5 bases). The CDR3 has 13 residues. Trimming removed 3 bases from V and 0 bases from J, with 5 bases in between. The V gene's germline CDR1 is SGHTA and CDR2 FQGNSA. CDR3 nucleotide sequence: TGTGCCAGCAGCTTGACAGTGAACACTGAAGCTTTCCTT. Protein sequence: CASSLTVNTEAFL.

This clonotype was recorded many times. The J gene is TRBJ2-1, the V gene TRBV28, with TRBD2 matching 16 bases. This CDR3 region has 19 residues. Germline V gene data show CDR1 as MDHEN and CDR2 as SYDVKM. J lost 0 bases, V lost 5 bases, and 7 bases had no gene match. This CDR3 is CASSPPGLAGGGSYNEQFF. Here the CDR3 DNA reads TGTGCCAGCAGTCCCCCGGGACTAGCGGGAGGGGGCTCCTACAATGAGCAGTTCTTC.

The table lists this clonotype with many counts. The CDR3 DNA sequence: TGTGCCAGCACTCGGACAGGGCAAGAGACCCAGTACTTC. This translates into CASTRTGQETQYF. This chain uses TRBV2 with TRBJ2-5, with 8 bases fitting TRBD1. This CDR3 region has 13 residues. V lost 7 bases and J lost 2; bases outside the gene matches: 3. Germline loops: CDR1 SNHLY, CDR2 FYNNEI. The full variable domain, rest sourced from reference TRBV2 and TRBJ2-5, is EPEVTQTPSHQVTQMGQEVILRCVPISNHLYFYWYRQILGQKVEFLVSFYNNEISEKSEIFDDQFSVERPDGSNFTLKIRSTKLEDSAMYFCASTRTGQETQYFGPGTRLLVL.

This clonotype was counted only a few times. This rearrangement joins TRBV20-1 to TRBJ1-5, with a possible D match to TRBD1 (5 bases). Trimming shortened V by 3 bases and J by 0 bases, and 18 bases separated the two germline ends. The CDR3 sequence is 17 residues long. Germline V CDR1 and CDR2: DFQATT, SNEGSKA (reference sequence). The chain's CDR3 is CSASYRPDIYSNQPQHF. DNA of the CDR3: TGCAGTGCTAGTTATAGGCCGGACATATATAGCAATCAGCCCCAGCATTTT.

This clonotype has more than one count but fewer than ten. V usage is TRBV27 and J usage is TRBJ2-3; TRBD2 matches at 10 bases. Germline loops: CDR1 MNHEY, CDR2 SMNVEV (reference sequence). The CDR3 contains 16 residues. J was trimmed by 6 bases and V by 0 bases; bases with no gene match: 6. As DNA, the CDR3 is TGTGCCAGCAGTTTATCGACCCTAGCGGGAGTGGATACGCAGTATTTT. Protein product: CASSLSTLAGVDTQYF.

This clonotype was detected many times. This sequence joins TRBV2 and TRBJ2-3; a possible D gene is TRBD2 (6 bases). In germline, CDR1 is SNHLY, CDR2 FYNNEI. Trimming left V 7 bases short and J 6 bases short, with 20 bases between. The CDR3 is 15 amino acids. CDR3 in DNA: TGTGCCAGCACTAGACTAGATTCTTTTAGGGATACGCAGTATTTT. It codes for CASTRLDSFRDTQYF.